The 21 T cell receptor beta chains in this list originate from one sample, sequenced in a study of T cell responses to AZD1222 COVID-19 vaccine. Clones were sequenced by immunoSEQ multiplex PCR, and TCRdb holds only the in-frame ones, with some missing. The sample yields 120,000 to 150,000 clones, approximately 91% seen once. This specimen was peripheral blood, taken 28 days after the second AZD1222 dose. The receptors derive from an adult who received the AZD1222 COVID-19 vaccine.

The CDR3 bases are TGTGCCAGCAGCACACCCACAGGGGGCCGTGAAGCTTTCTTT. Translating it yields CASSTPTGGREAFF. This rearrangement joins TRBV5-6 to TRBJ1-1; 9 bases fit TRBD1. This CDR3 is built from 14 residues. V lost 4 bases, J lost 7 bases, and 8 bases stayed unmatched. Germline V lookup: CDR1 SGHDT, CDR2 YYEEEE.

V and J are TRBV5-1 and TRBJ2-1; 15 bases match TRBD2. This CDR3 has 15 amino acids. The V segment lost 3 bases and the J segment 7 bases; nucleotides outside the gene matches: 2. Germline CDR1 reads SGHRS; CDR2 reads YFSETQ. The DNA for the CDR3 is TGCGCCAGCAGCTCCGGACTAGCGGGAGGGAATGAGCAGTTCTTC. The encoded protein is CASSSGLAGGNEQFF. Looking up the rest from reference TRBV5-1 and TRBJ2-1 gives the full variable domain: KAGVTQTPRYLIKTRGQQVTLSCSPISGHRSVSWYQQTPGQGLQFLFEYFSETQRNKGNFPGRFSGRQFSNSRSEMNVSTLELGDSALYLCASSSGLAGGNEQFFGPGTRLTVL.

The CDR3 here is CASTPGGGRQYF. Here the CDR3 DNA reads TGTGCCAGTACCCCGGGGGGTGGAAGGCAGTATTTT. V is TRBV19 and J is TRBJ2-3, with 7 bases matching TRBD2. CDR1 is LNHDA, CDR2 SQIVND, per germline (reference sequence). This CDR3 is built from 12 residues. Unmatched junction bases numbered 9, after V lost 7 bases and J lost 11 bases.

The chain employs TRBV9 and TRBJ1-1; the D is unclear. Trimming left V 6 bases short and J 7 bases short, with 16 bases between. This CDR3 has 13 amino acids. CDR1 and CDR2 from the germline V gene are SGDLS and YYNGEE. The CDR3 is CASTRSGRDEAFF. The CDR3 nucleotides read TGTGCCAGCACCCGATCGGGGAGGGATGAAGCTTTCTTT.

This clone is a singleton in its sample. The V and J genes are TRBV24-1 and TRBJ2-1, with 7 bases matching TRBD2. Trimming cost V 3 bases and J 6 bases; bases outside gene matches: 7. The germline V gene has CDR1 KGHDR and CDR2 SFDVKD. The CDR3 is 15 residues long. In DNA, the CDR3 is TGTGCCACCAGTGATATGAGCGGGGAGGCCAATGAGCAGTTCTTC. As protein: CATSDMSGEANEQFF.

The genes are TRBV5-6 and TRBJ1-3, with no clear D. V lost 2 bases, J lost 0 bases, and 6 bases lay in between. Germline CDR1 and CDR2: SGHDT and YYEEEE. The CDR3 consists of 14 residues. CDR3 DNA sequence: TGTGCCAGCAGCTTCTCGTACTCTGGAAACACCATATATTTT. This gives the protein CASSFSYSGNTIYF.

This clone was counted between two and nine times. The identical CDR3 is also encoded by other nucleotide sequences in the sample. The chain has TRBV6-2 or TRBV6-3 and TRBJ2-7, with TRBD1 identical over 8 bases. Germline CDR1 reads MNHEY; CDR2 reads SVGEGT. V gave up 4 bases and J gave up 4 bases; unmatched junction bases: 0. The CDR3 has 12 residues. The CDR3 region has the DNA TGTGCCAGCAGTTGGACAGGGTACGAGCAGTACTTC. Protein sequence: CASSWTGYEQYF.

The rearrangement joins TRBV5-1 to TRBJ2-7; tentative D call: TRBD2 (7 bases). V lost 0 bases, J lost 3 bases, and 10 bases lay in between. The CDR3 loop spans 14 amino acids. The germline gives CDR1 SGHRS, CDR2 YFSETQ. This CDR3 is CASSLAGGNYEQYF. In DNA form, the CDR3 reads TGCGCCAGCAGCTTGGCGGGGGGCAACTACGAGCAGTACTTC.

CDR3: CASSLGQSSTDTQYF. The CDR3 region has the DNA TGTGCCAGCAGCCTGGGACAATCGAGCACAGATACGCAGTATTTT. V is TRBV27 and J is TRBJ2-3; perhaps TRBD1 as D (6 bases). The CDR3 has 15 amino acids. Germline V gives CDR1 MNHEY, CDR2 SMNVEV (reference sequence). Deletions cut 6 bases from V and 0 bases from J, with 13 bases between.

The chain combines TRBV27 with TRBJ1-5, with 9 positions matching TRBD1. The CDR3 length is 18 residues. Germline CDR1 and CDR2: MNHEY and SMNVEV (reference sequence). The junction had 9 bases not matched to a gene; V was cut back by 0 bases and J by 3 bases. CDR3 DNA: TGTGCCAGCAGTTTATCGGGGGCCGGGGACAGGGCCAATCAGCCCCAGCATTTT. Amino acid sequence: CASSLSGAGDRANQPQHF.

The genes are TRBV18 and TRBJ1-1, with 10 nucleotides matching TRBD1. The CDR3 is made up of 16 amino acids. The ends lost 3 bases at V and 3 bases at J; junction bases unmatched: 7. Germline loops: CDR1 KGHSH, CDR2 LQKENI. This chain's CDR3 is CASSPRTGGRHTEAFF. The CDR3 DNA is TGTGCCAGCTCACCCCGGACAGGGGGTAGGCACACTGAAGCTTTCTTT. Combining the CDR3 with reference TRBV18 and TRBJ1-1 gives the whole variable domain NAGVMQNPRHLVRRRGQEARLRCSPMKGHSHVYWYRQLPEEGLKFMVYLQKENIIDESGMPKERFSAEFPKEGPSILRIQQVVRGDSAAYFCASSPRTGGRHTEAFFGQGTRLTVV.

The table lists this clone with a few counts. V and J are TRBV27 and TRBJ2-1; TRBD2 matches at 7 bases. Germline-derived CDR1 and CDR2 are MNHEY and SMNVEV (reference sequence). V was clipped by 7 bases and J by 6 bases; unmatched bases: 6. CDR3 length equals 13 residues. This chain's CDR3 is CASIRTGGNEQFF. CDR3 nucleotides: TGTGCCAGCATCCGTACGGGGGGCAATGAGCAGTTCTTC.

In its sample, this clone was seen once. The V and J genes are TRBV7-9 and TRBJ2-7; tentative D call: TRBD1 (6 bases). CDR3 size: 17 residues. Germline-derived CDR1 and CDR2 are SEHNR and FQNEAQ (reference sequence). Trimming cost V 7 bases and J 4 bases, with 26 bases left between them. CDR3 residues: CASTQLQGPRGGYEQYF. The CDR3 coding sequence is TGTGCCAGCACCCAGTTGCAGGGGCCCCGTGGTGGGTACGAGCAGTACTTC.

J is TRBJ2-1 and V is TRBV4-1, with 8 bases aligning to TRBD1. Per the germline V gene, CDR1 is MGHRA and CDR2 is YSYEKL. The CDR3 runs to 15 residues. V lost 5 bases, J lost 6 bases, and 9 bases stayed unmatched. The CDR3 sequence is CASSSPDRASNEQFF. CDR3 sequence (DNA): TGCGCCAGCAGCTCCCCGGACAGGGCGAGCAATGAGCAGTTCTTC.

This rearrangement joins TRBV9 to TRBJ1-1; 7 bases fit TRBD1. Germline lookup yields CDR1 SGDLS and CDR2 YYNGEE. There are 18 residues in the CDR3. The V segment lost 1 base and the J segment 1 base; nucleotides outside the gene matches: 13. The CDR3 nucleotides are TGTGCCAGCAGCGTACTTGTAAGCAGGGGGTATTCGAACACTGAAGCTTTCTTT. Translation: CASSVLVSRGYSNTEAFF.

The V gene is TRBV5-4, the J gene TRBJ2-1; 14 bases match TRBD2. The CDR3 is made up of 17 amino acids. Germline CDR1 is SGHNT and CDR2 is YYREEE (reference sequence). After removal of 0 bases from V and 4 bases from J, the junction contained 3 bases not matched to a gene. For the CDR3, the DNA is TGTGCCAGCAGCTTGGGGACTAGCGGGAGGAAGTACAATGAGCAGTTCTTC. Its protein product is CASSLGTSGRKYNEQFF.

The chain combines TRBV29-1 with TRBJ1-1; D is uncertain. V was clipped by 0 bases and J by 1 base, with 6 bases between them. This CDR3 comprises 13 residues. Germline V gene data show CDR1 as SQVTM and CDR2 as ANQGSEA. CDR3 region: CSVEEGRNTEAFF. The CDR3 region has the DNA TGCAGCGTTGAAGAGGGGAGGAACACTGAAGCTTTCTTT.

This sequence joins TRBV5-1 and TRBJ1-1; D not resolved. Trimming removed 0 bases from V and 1 base from J, with 7 bases in between. The CDR3 has 14 residues. Germline V gene sequence: CDR1 SGHRS, CDR2 YFSETQ. The CDR3 DNA reads TGCGCCAGCAGCTTGGAGGTGGAGAACACTGAAGCTTTCTTT. Its protein product is CASSLEVENTEAFF.

This rearrangement joins TRBV9 to TRBJ2-7; tentatively, D is TRBD1 or TRBD2 (5 bases each). V was cut by 4 bases and J by 6 bases, with 20 bases left in between. CDR1 SGDLS and CDR2 YYNGEE come from the germline V gene. This CDR3 has 15 amino acids. The CDR3 nucleotides are TGTGCCAGCAGCTATCAGGGCAGGGAGTATAGCGAGCAGTACTTC. Protein sequence: CASSYQGREYSEQYF.

This chain joins TRBV30 and TRBJ1-2, with TRBD1 identical over 11 bases. The CDR3 totals 13 residues. In germline, CDR1 is GTSNPN, CDR2 SVGIG (reference sequence). CDR3 in DNA: TGTGCTGGAGAGGGACAGGGGGTGGGTGGCTACACCTTC. As protein: CAGEGQGVGGYTF.

The CDR3 nucleotides read TGTGCCAGCAGCTTATGGGAGGGACAGGGGTCCTACGAGCAGTACTTC. This codes for CASSLWEGQGSYEQYF. The gene calls are TRBV11-2 and TRBJ2-7; TRBD1 matches at 10 bases. CDR1 and CDR2 from the germline V gene are SGHAT and FQNNGV. V lost 2 bases, J lost 1 base, and 5 bases stayed unmatched. The CDR3 has 16 residues.